A selection of T cell receptor beta chains follows, all from one sample in a study of blood T cell repertoires in COVID-19. Clones were read by immunoSEQ multiplex PCR, and TCRdb kept only the in-frame ones, dropping some. The sample shows hundreds of thousands of clones, around 85% of them seen only once. The sequencing input was PBMCs or T cells enriched from blood (not recorded which). These receptors all come from a woman younger than 45 who had been exposed to COVID-19. CDR3s include the opening cysteine and the closing phenylalanine or tryptophan. A D gene is named only where the DNA matches it firmly. A row's size may be missing; if present it is once, few, many or a size class.

J: TRBJ1-2; size: .; V: TRBV28; D: .; CDR3: CASSLDSTNYGYTF; DNA: TGTGCCAGCAGTTTAGACAGTACTAACTATGGCTACACCTTC
J: TRBJ2-1; size: .; V: TRBV7-3; D: .; CDR3: CASSLMAGEQFF; DNA: TGTGCCAGCAGCTTAATGGCAGGGGAGCAGTTCTTC
J: TRBJ2-5; size: .; V: TRBV5-1; D: .; CDR3: CASSRGQGGSLSSRETQYF; DNA: TGCGCCAGCAGCCGCGGACAGGGAGGGTCGTTAAGCTCCCGTGAGACCCAGTACTTC
J: TRBJ2-5; size: once; V: TRBV30; D: .; CDR3: CAWSVSQAQETQYF; DNA: TGTGCCTGGAGTGTATCCCAAGCCCAAGAGACCCAGTACTTC
J: TRBJ2-1; size: .; V: TRBV6-5; D: TRBD2; CDR3: CASRLSGSKGEQFF; DNA: TGTGCCAGCAGACTTAGCGGGAGTAAAGGTGAGCAGTTCTTC
J: TRBJ1-2; size: .; V: TRBV28; D: TRBD1; CDR3: CASSLDRDQAGYTF; DNA: TGTGCCAGCAGCTTGGACAGGGATCAAGCTGGCTACACCTTC
J: TRBJ1-3; size: .; V: TRBV4-1; D: TRBD1; CDR3: CASSRTQGAANTIYF; DNA: TGCGCCAGCAGCCGAACTCAGGGGGCGGCTAACACCATATATTTT
J: TRBJ2-7; size: .; V: TRBV5-4; D: TRBD1; CDR3: CASSLGGVGGDEQYF; DNA: TGTGCCAGCAGCTTGGGAGGTGTAGGGGGCGACGAGCAGTACTTC
J: TRBJ2-2; size: .; V: TRBV7-2; D: TRBD2; CDR3: CASSQGLAIGELFF; DNA: TGTGCCAGCAGCCAGGGACTAGCGATCGGGGAGCTGTTTTTT
J: TRBJ1-5; size: .; V: TRBV28; D: .; CDR3: CASSLTGYSNQPQHF; DNA: TGTGCCAGCAGTTTAACGGGTTATAGCAATCAGCCCCAGCATTTT
J: TRBJ1-3; size: .; V: TRBV28; D: .; CDR3: CASTMRYGTIYF; DNA: TGTGCCAGCACCATGAGGTACGGCACCATATATTTT
J: TRBJ2-6; size: .; V: TRBV7-3; D: .; CDR3: CASSPSLAGANVLTF; DNA: TGTGCCAGCAGCCCATCCTTAGCTGGGGCCAACGTCCTGACTTTC
J: TRBJ2-4; size: .; V: TRBV12-3/TRBV12-4; D: TRBD1; CDR3: CASSSRDRNIQYF; DNA: TGTGCCAGCAGTTCCCGGGACAGAAACATTCAGTACTTC
J: TRBJ1-5; size: .; V: TRBV19; D: .; CDR3: CASSTALGQPQHF; DNA: TGTGCCAGTAGTACGGCCCTAGGCCAGCCCCAGCATTTT
J: TRBJ1-1; size: once; V: TRBV27; D: .; CDR3: CASSPRSGPMNTEAFF; DNA: TGTGCCAGCAGTCCCCGTTCAGGGCCAATGAACACTGAAGCTTTCTTT
J: TRBJ2-4; size: .; V: TRBV28; D: TRBD2; CDR3: CASSSLGLGGKGNIQYF; DNA: TGTGCCAGCAGTTCTCTCGGACTCGGGGGGAAAGGCAACATTCAGTACTTC
J: TRBJ2-7; size: .; V: TRBV24-1; D: TRBD2; CDR3: CATSAQGLAGAYEQYF; DNA: TGTGCCACCAGTGCCCAGGGACTAGCGGGAGCCTACGAGCAGTACTTC
J: TRBJ2-7; size: few; V: TRBV11-2; D: TRBD2; CDR3: CASSLDRLAGLYF; DNA: TGTGCCAGCAGCTTAGATCGCCTAGCGGGGTTGTACTTC
J: TRBJ1-1; size: .; V: TRBV14; D: .; CDR3: CASSQDNPSKGDTEAFF; DNA: TGTGCCAGCAGCCAAGATAACCCCTCGAAAGGGGACACTGAAGCTTTCTTT
J: TRBJ2-7; size: few; V: TRBV15; D: .; CDR3: CATSRDSGFPYEQYF; DNA: TGTGCCACCAGCAGAGATTCGGGGTTCCCCTACGAGCAGTACTTC
J: TRBJ1-1; size: few; V: TRBV19; D: .; CDR3: CASTKGGTEAFF; DNA: TGTGCCAGTACAAAAGGGGGCACTGAAGCTTTCTTT
J: TRBJ1-5; size: .; V: TRBV7-9; D: .; CDR3: CASSLQGLGFNQPQHF; DNA: TGTGCCAGCAGCTTACAGGGTTTGGGCTTTAATCAGCCCCAGCATTTT
J: TRBJ2-1; size: .; V: TRBV7-2; D: .; CDR3: CASSSRDRDEQFF; DNA: TGTGCCAGCAGCTCGCGCGACAGAGATGAGCAGTTCTTC
J: TRBJ2-7; size: .; V: TRBV5-4; D: .; CDR3: CASSLGLATSYEQYF; DNA: TGTGCCAGCAGCTTGGGACTGGCAACCTCCTACGAGCAGTACTTC
J: TRBJ1-2; size: .; V: TRBV28; D: .; CDR3: CASSLSGADYGYTF; DNA: TGTGCCAGCAGTTTATCAGGGGCCGACTATGGCTACACCTTC
J: TRBJ1-2; size: once; V: TRBV28; D: TRBD1; CDR3: CASGRRDRDRDGYTF; DNA: TGTGCCAGCGGAAGGAGGGACAGGGACCGGGATGGCTACACCTTC
J: TRBJ1-2; size: .; V: TRBV3-1/TRBV3-2; D: .; CDR3: CASSQPLSDGYTF; DNA: TGTGCCAGCAGCCAGCCTCTGTCGGATGGCTACACCTTC